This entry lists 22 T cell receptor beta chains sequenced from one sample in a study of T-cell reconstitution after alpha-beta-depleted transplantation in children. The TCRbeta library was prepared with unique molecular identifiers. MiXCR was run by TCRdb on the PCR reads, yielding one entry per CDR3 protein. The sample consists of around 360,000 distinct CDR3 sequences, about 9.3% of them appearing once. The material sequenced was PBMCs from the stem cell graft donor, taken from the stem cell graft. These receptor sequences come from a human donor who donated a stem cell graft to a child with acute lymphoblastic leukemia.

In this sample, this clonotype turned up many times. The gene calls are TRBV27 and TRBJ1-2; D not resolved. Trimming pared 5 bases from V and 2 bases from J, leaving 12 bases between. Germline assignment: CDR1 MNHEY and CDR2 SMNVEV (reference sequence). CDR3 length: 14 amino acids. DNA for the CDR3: TGTGCCAGCAGTGGATTGACGGCCAACTATGGCTACACCTTC. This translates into CASSGLTANYGYTF.

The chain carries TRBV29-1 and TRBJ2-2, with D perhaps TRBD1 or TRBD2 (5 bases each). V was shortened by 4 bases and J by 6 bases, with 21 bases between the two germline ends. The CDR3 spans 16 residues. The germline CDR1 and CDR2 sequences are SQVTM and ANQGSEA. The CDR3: CSVAFAPGTMSGELFF. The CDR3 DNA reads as TGCAGCGTTGCATTCGCACCGGGGACGATGTCCGGGGAGCTGTTTTTT.

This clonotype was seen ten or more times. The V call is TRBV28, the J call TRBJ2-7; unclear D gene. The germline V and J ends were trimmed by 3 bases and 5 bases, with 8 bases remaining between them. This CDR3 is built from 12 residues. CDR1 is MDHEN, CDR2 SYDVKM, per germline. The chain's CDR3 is CASSFGGNEQYF. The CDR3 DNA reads TGTGCCAGCAGTTTCGGCGGAAACGAGCAGTACTTC.

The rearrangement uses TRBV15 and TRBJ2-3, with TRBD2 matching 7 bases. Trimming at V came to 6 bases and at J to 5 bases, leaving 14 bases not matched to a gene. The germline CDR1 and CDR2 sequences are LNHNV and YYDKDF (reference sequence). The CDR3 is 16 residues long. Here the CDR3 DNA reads TGTGCCACCAGGCCGGGAGGTGCGGGTTCCGGAGATACGCAGTATTTT. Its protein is CATRPGGAGSGDTQYF.

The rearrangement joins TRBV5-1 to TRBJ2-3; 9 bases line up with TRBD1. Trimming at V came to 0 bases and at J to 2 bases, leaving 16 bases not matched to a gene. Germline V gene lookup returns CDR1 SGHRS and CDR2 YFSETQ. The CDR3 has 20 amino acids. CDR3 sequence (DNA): TGCGCCAGCAGCTTGGACCCCCTCTACAGGGGGCGGAGGATCACAGATACGCAGTATTTT. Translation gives CASSLDPLYRGRRITDTQYF.

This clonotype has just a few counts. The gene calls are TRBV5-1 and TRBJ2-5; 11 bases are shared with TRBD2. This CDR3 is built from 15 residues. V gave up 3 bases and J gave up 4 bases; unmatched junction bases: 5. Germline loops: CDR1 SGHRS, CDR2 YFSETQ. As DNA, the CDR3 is TGCGCCAGCAGCTCAGGACTAGCGGGTCCAGAGACCCAGTACTTC. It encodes CASSSGLAGPETQYF.

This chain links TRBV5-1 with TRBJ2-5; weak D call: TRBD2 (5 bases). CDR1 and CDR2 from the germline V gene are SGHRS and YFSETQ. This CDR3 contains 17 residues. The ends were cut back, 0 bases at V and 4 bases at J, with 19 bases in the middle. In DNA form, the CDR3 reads TGCGCCAGCAGCTTGGGGGCAGGAGGACCACAGCTAGAGACCCAGTACTTC. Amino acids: CASSLGAGGPQLETQYF.

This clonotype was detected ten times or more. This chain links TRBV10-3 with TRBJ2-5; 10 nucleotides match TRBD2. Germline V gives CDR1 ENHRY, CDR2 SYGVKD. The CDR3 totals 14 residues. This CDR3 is CGVTEREGAETQYF. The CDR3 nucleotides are TGTGGAGTAACAGAGCGGGAGGGCGCAGAGACCCAGTACTTC.

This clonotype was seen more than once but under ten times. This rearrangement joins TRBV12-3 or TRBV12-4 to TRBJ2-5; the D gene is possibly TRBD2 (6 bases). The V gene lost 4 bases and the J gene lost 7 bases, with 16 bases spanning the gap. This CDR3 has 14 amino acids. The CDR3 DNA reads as TGTGCCAGCAGTTCGGTTGGGGGGTCCGCGACCCAGTACTTC. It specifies CASSSVGGSATQYF.

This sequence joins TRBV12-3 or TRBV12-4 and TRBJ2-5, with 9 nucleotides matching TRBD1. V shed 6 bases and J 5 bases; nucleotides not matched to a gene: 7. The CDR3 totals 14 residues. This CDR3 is CASRYRGLKETQYF. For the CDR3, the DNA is TGTGCCAGCAGGTACAGGGGGCTGAAGGAGACCCAGTACTTC.

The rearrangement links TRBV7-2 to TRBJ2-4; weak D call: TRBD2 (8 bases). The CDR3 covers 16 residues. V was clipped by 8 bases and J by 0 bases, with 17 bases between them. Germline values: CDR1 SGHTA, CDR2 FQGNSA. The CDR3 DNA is TGTGCCAGCCGCGGGGGGACAGACCTAGCCAAAAACATTCAGTACTTC. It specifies CASRGGTDLAKNIQYF.

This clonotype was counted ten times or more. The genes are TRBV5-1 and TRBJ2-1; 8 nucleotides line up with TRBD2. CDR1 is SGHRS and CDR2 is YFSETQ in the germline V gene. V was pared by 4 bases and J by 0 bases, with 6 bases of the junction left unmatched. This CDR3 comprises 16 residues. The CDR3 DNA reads TGCGCCAGCAGCAGGACTAGCCCGAGCTCCTACAATGAGCAGTTCTTC. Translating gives CASSRTSPSSYNEQFF.

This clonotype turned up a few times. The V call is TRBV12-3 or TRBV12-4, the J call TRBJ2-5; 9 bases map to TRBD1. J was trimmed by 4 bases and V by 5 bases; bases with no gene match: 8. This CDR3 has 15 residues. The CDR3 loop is CASSTGQGGGETQYF. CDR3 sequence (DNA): TGTGCCAGCAGTACGGGACAGGGAGGCGGAGAGACCCAGTACTTC.

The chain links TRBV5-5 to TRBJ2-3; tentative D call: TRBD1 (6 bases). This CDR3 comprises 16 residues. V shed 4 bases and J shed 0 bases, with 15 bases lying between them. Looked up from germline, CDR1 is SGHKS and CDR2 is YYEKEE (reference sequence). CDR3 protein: CASSGGPSSSTDTQYF. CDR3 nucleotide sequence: TGTGCCAGCAGCGGGGGCCCGAGCTCTAGCACAGATACGCAGTATTTT.

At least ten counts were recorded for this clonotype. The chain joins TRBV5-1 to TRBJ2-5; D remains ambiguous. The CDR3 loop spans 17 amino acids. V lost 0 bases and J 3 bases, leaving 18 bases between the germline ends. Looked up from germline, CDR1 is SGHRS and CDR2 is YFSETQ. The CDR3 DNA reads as TGCGCCAGCAGCTTGGCGCAGGCGGCGCCTTGGAAAGAGACCCAGTACTTC. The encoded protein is CASSLAQAAPWKETQYF.

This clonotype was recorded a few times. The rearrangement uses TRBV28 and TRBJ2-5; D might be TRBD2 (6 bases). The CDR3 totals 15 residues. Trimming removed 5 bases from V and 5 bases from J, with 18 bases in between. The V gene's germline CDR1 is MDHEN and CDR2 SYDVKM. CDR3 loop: CASSRASAAGETQYF. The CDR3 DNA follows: TGTGCCAGCAGTCGGGCTAGCGCAGCAGGGGAGACCCAGTACTTC.

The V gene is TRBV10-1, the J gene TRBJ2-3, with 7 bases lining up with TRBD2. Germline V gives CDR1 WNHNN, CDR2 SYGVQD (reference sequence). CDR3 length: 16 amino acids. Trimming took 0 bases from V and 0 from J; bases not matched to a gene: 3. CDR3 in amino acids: CASSESQGLSTDTQYF. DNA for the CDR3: TGCGCCAGCAGTGAGTCCCAGGGACTAAGCACAGATACGCAGTATTTT.

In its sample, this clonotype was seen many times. This CDR3 is CASSLLKGGLETQYF. The DNA for the CDR3 is TGTGCCAGCAGTTTATTAAAAGGGGGCCTAGAGACCCAGTACTTC. J is TRBJ2-5 and V is TRBV12-3 or TRBV12-4, with 7 bases matching TRBD1. With V trimmed by 2 bases and J by 4 bases, 7 bases remained unmatched. The CDR3 is made up of 15 amino acids.

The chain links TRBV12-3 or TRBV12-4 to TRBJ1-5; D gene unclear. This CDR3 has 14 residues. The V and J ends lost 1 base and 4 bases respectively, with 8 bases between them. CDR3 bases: TGTGCCAGCAGTTTAGTGGGGAGGAATCAGCCCCAGCATTTT. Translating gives CASSLVGRNQPQHF.

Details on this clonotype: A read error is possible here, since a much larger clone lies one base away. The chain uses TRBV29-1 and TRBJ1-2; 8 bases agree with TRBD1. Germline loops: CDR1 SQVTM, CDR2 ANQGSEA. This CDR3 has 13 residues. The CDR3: CSVEGQGANGHTF. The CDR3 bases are TGCAGCGTTGAGGGCCAGGGGGCTAATGGCCACACCTTC.

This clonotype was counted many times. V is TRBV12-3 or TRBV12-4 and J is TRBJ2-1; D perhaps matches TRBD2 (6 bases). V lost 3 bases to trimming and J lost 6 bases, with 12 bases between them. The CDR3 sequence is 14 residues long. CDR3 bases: TGTGCCAGCAGTTTGATACCCGGGAGCAATGAGCAGTTCTTC. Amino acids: CASSLIPGSNEQFF.

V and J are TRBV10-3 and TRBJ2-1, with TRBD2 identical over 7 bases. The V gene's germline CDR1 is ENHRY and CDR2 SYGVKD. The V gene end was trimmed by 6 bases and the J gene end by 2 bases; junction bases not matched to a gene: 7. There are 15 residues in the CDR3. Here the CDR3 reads CAIRGGEITYNEQFF. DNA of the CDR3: TGTGCCATCAGGGGGGGGGAGATAACCTACAATGAGCAGTTCTTC.